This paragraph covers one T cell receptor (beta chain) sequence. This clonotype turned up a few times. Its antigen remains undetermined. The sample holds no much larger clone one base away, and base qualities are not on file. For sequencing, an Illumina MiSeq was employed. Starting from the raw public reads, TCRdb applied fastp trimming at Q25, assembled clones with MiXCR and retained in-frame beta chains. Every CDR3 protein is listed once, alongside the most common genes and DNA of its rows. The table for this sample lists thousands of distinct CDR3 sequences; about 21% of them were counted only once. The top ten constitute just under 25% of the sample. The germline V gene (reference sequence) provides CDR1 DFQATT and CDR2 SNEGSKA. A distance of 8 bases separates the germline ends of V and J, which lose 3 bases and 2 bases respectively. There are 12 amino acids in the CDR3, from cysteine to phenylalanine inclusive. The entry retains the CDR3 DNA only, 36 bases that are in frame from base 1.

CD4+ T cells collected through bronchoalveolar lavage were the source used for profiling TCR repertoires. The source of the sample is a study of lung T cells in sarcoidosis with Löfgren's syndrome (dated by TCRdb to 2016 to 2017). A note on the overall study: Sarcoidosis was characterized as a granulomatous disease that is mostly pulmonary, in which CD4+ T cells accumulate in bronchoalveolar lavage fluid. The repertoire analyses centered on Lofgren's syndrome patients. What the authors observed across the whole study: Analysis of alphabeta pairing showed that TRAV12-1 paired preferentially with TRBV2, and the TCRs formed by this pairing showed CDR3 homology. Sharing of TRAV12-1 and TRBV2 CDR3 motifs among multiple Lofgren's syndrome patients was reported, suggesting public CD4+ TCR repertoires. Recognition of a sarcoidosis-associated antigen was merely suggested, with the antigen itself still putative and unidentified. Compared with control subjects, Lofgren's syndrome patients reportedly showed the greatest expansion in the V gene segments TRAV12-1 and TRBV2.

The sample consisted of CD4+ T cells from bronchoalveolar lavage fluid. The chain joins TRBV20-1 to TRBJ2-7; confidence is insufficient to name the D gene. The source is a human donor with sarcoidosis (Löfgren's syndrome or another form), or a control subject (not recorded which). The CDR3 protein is CSASRSTYEQYF. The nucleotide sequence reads TGCAGTGCTAGTAGGTCCACCTACGAGCAGTACTTC.